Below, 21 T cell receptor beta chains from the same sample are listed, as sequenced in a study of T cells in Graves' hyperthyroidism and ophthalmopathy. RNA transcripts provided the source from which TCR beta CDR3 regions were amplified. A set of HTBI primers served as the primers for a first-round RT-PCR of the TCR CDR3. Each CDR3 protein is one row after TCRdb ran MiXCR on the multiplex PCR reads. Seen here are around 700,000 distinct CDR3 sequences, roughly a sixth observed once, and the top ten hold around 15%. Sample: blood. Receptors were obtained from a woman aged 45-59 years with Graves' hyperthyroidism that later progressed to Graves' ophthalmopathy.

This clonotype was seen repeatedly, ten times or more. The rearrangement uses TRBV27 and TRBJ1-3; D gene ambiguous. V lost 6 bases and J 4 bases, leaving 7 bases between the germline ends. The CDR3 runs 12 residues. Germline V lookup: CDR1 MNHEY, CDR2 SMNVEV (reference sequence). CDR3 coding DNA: TGTGCCAGCAGGAGCGGGGGAAACACCATATATTTT. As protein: CASRSGGNTIYF.

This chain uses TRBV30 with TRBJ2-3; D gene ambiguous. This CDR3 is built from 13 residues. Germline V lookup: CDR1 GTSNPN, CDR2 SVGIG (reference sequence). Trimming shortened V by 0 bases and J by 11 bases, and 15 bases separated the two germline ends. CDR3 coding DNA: TGTGCCTGGAGTGTACTTTCGGATGGTAAGCAGTATTTT. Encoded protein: CAWSVLSDGKQYF. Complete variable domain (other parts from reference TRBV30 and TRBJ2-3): SQTIHQWPATLVQPVGSPLSLECTVEGTSNPNLYWYRQAAGRGLQLLFYSVGIGQISSEVPQNLSASRPQDRQFILSSKKLLLSDSGFYLCAWSVLSDGKQYFGPGTRLTVL.

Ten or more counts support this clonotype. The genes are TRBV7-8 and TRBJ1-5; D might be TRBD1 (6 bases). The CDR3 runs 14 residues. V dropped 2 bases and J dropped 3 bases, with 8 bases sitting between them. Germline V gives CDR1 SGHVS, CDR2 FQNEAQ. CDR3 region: CASSLWGPNQPQHF. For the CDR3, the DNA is TGTGCCAGCAGCTTATGGGGGCCCAATCAGCCCCAGCATTTT.

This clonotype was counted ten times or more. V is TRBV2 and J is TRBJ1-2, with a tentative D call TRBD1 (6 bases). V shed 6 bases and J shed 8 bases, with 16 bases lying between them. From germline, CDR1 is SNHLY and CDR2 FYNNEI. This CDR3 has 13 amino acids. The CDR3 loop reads CASREPQGRGYTF. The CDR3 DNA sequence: TGTGCCAGCAGAGAGCCACAGGGACGCGGCTACACCTTC.

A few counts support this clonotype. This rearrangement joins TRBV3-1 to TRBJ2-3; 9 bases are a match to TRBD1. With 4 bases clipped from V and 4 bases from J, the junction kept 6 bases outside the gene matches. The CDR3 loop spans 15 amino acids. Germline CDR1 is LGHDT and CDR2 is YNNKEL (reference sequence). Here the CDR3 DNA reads TGTGCCAGCAGCCGCCGGGACAGGGCTTCAGATACGCAGTATTTT. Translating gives CASSRRDRASDTQYF.

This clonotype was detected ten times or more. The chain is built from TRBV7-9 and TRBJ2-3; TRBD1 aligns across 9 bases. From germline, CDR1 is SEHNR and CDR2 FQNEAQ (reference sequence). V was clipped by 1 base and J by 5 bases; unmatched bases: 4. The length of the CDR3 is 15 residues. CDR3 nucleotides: TGTGCCAGCAGCTTAGATTGGGACAGGGAAGATACGCAGTATTTT. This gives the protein CASSLDWDREDTQYF. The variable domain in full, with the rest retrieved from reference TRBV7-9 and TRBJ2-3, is DTGVSQNPRHKITKRGQNVTFRCDPISEHNRLYWYRQTLGQGPEFLTYFQNEAQLEKSRLLSDRFSAERPKGSFSTLEIQRTEQGDSAMYLCASSLDWDREDTQYFGPGTRLTVL.

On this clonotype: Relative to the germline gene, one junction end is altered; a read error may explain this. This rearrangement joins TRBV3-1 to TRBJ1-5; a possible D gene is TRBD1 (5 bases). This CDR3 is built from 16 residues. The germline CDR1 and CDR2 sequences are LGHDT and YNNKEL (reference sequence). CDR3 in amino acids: CASGQERGDSNQPQHF. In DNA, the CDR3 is TGTGCCAGCGGCCAAGAACGAGGGGATAGCAATCAGCCCCAGCATTTT. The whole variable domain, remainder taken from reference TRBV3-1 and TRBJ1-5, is DTAVSQTPKYLVTQMGNDKSIKCEQNLGHDTMYWYKQDSKKFLKIMFSYNNKELIINETVPNRFSPKSPDKAHLNLHINSLELGDSAVYFCASGQERGDSNQPQHFGDGTRLSIL.

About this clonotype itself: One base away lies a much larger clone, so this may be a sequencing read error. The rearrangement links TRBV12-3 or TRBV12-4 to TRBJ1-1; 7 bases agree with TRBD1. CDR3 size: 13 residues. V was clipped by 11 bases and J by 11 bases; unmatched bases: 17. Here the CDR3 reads CAGTSGTARDAFF. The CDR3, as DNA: TGTGCCGGCACCTCGGGGACAGCCCGGGACGCTTTCTTT.

The CDR3 sequence is CASNSRGRDTGELFF. The CDR3 DNA is TGTGCCAGCAACTCCCGTGGCAGGGACACCGGGGAGCTGTTTTTT. This sequence joins TRBV6-1 and TRBJ2-2; D is perhaps TRBD1 (5 bases). V was trimmed by 7 bases and J by 3 bases, leaving 15 bases between them. CDR1 is MNHNS and CDR2 is SASEGT in the germline V gene. CDR3 length: 15 residues.

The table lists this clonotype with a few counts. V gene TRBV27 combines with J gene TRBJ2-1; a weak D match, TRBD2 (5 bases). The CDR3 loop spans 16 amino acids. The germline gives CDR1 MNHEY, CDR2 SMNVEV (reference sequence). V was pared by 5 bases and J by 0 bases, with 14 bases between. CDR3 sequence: CASSRSLLASYNEQFF. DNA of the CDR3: TGTGCCAGCAGTCGTTCGTTGCTAGCCTCCTACAATGAGCAGTTCTTC.

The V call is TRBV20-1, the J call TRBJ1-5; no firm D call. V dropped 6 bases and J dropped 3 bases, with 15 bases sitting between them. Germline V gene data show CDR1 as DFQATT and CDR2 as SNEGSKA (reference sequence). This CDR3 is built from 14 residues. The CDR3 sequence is CSAKMEGNNQPQHF. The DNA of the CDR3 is TGCAGTGCCAAGATGGAGGGTAACAATCAGCCCCAGCATTTT.

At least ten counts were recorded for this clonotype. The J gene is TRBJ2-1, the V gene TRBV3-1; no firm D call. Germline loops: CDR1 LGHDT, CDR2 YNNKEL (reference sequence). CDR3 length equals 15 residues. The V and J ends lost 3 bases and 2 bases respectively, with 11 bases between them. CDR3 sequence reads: CASSQMETPYNEQFF. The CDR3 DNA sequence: TGTGCCAGCAGCCAGATGGAGACTCCCTACAATGAGCAGTTCTTC.

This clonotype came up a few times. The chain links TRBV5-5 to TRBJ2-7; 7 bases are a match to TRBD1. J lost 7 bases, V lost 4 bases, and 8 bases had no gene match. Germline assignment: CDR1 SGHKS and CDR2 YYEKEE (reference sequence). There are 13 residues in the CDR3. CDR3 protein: CASSLTGYGEQYF. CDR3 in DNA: TGTGCCAGCAGCCTGACAGGGTATGGGGAGCAGTACTTC. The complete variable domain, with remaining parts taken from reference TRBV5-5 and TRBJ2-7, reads DAGVTQSPTHLIKTRGQQVTLRCSPISGHKSVSWYQQVLGQGPQFIFQYYEKEERGRGNFPDRFSARQFPNYSSELNVNALLLGDSALYLCASSLTGYGEQYFGPGTRLTVT.

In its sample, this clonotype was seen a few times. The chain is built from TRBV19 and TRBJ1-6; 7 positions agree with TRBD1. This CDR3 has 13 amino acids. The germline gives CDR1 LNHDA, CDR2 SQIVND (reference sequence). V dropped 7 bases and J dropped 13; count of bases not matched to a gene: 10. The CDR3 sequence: CASTQGVGDPLHF. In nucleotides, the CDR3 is TGTGCCAGTACGCAGGGGGTAGGCGATCCCCTCCACTTT. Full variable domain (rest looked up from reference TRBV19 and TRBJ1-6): DGGITQSPKYLFRKEGQNVTLSCEQNLNHDAMYWYRQDPGQGLRLIYYSQIVNDFQKGDIAEGYSVSREKKESFPLTVTSAQKNPTAFYLCASTQGVGDPLHFGNGTRLTVT.

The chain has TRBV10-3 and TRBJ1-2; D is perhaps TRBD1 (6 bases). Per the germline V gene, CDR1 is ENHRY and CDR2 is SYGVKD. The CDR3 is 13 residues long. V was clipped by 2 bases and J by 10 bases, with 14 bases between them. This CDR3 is CAISETTGSDYTF. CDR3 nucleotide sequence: TGTGCCATCAGTGAGACCACAGGGTCGGACTACACCTTC.

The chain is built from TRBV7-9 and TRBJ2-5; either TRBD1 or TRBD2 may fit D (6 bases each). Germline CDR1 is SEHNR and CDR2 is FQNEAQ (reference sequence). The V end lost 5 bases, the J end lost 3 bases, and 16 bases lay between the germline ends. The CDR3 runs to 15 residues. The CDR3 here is CASSRPRGQEETQYF. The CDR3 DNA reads TGTGCCAGCAGCCGCCCCCGGGGGCAGGAAGAGACCCAGTACTTC.

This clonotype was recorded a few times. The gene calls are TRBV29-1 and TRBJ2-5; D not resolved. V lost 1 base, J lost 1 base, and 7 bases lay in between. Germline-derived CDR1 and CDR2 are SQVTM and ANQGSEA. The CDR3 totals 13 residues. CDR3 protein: CSVEGVAQETQYF. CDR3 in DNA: TGCAGCGTTGAAGGAGTAGCCCAAGAGACCCAGTACTTC.

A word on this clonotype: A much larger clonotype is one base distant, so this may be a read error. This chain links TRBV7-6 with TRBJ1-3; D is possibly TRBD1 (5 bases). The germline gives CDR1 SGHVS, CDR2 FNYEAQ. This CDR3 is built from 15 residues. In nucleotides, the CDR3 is TGTGCCTGCAGCTTAGTTGGGACCGACGGAAACACCATATATTTT. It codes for CACSLVGTDGNTIYF. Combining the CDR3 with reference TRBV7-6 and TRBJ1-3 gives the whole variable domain GAGVSQSPRYKVTKRGQDVALRCDPISGHVSLYWYRQALGQGPEFLTYFNYEAQQDKSGLPNDRFSAERPEGSISTLTIQRTEQRDSAMYRCACSLVGTDGNTIYFGEGSWLTVV.

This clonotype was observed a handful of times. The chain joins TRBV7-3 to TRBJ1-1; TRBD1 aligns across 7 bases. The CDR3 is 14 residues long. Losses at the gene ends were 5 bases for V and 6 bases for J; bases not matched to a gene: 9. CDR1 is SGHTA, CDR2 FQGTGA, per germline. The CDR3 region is CASSPRQGAAEAFF. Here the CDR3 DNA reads TGTGCCAGCAGCCCCCGACAGGGTGCGGCTGAAGCTTTCTTT.

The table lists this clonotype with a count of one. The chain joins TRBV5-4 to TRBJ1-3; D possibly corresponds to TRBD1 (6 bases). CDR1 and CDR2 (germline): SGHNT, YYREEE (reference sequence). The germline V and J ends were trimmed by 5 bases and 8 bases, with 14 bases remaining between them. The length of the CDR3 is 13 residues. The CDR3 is CASSRDITDTIYF. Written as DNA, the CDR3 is TGTGCCAGCAGTCGGGACATCACGGACACCATATATTTT.

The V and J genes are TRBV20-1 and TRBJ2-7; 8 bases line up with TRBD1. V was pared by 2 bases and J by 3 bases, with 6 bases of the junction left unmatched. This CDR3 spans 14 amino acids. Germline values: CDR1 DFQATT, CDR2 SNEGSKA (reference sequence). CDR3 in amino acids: CSARQGAEFYEQYF. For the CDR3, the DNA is TGCAGTGCTAGACAGGGGGCGGAGTTCTACGAGCAGTACTTC.